This T cell receptor (beta chain) was obtained from a study of human T cells and chemical hapten exposure. The CDR3 is 13 residues long. Germline assignment: CDR1 SEHNR and CDR2 FQNEAQ (reference sequence). V was pared by 1 base and J by 3 bases, with 7 bases between. This clonotype was detected a few times. One entry per CDR3 protein results from TCRdb running MiXCR on the RACE reads. The table includes approximately 25,000 distinct CDR3 sequences, approximately 10% detected once. Stated time point: patch test 2, 6 weeks after DPC sensitization. Treatment in this sample: therapeutic diphenylcyclopropenone sensitization with weekly scalp DPC.

The chain has TRBV7-9 and TRBJ2-7; D unresolved. The sequence derives from a man between 25 and 39 years old with alopecia areata. Some clones in this sample may be carry-over from other donors' samples. Specimen: whole blood, collected in connection with sensitization to the hapten diphenylcyclopropenone (DPC). For the CDR3, the DNA is TGTGCCAGCAGCTTAGGGGCAGGCTACGAGCAGTACTTC. This gives the protein CASSLGAGYEQYF.